The clone carrying this TCR beta chain is called medium-sized based on its frequency. What it binds is unknown. TRB amplification used 250 ng of peripheral blood genomic DNA. TRB was amplified by touch-down multiplex PCR, primer pools A and B combined. TCRdb reprocessed the multiplex PCR reads, keeping one entry per CDR3 protein, no DNA. Seen in this sample are 1,300 to 1,500 distinct CDR3 sequences; the ten most common clones hold roughly 50%. This sample was taken from a study of T cell clusters in autoimmune cytopenias. The study, taken as a whole, reports: Physiological T cell clusters of healthy donors were apparently absent in primary autoimmune cytopenia patients. The T cell clusters were defined only in silico, without experimental functional validation. TRB repertoire shifts in secondary cytopenia and chronic lymphocytic leukemia mostly reflected lymphoma, not autoimmunity. Healthy donors had approximately 3.1-fold more exclusive TRB clusters than active autoimmune hepatitis patients.

This CDR3 spans 16 amino acids. The germline CDR1 and CDR2 sequences are SEHNR and FQNEAQ (reference sequence). The chain uses TRBV7-9 and TRBJ2-1; TCRdb reports TRBD2, a call that lacks DNA to check it against. The source of this sequence is a human donor with an autoimmune cytopenia or autoimmune hepatitis (not recorded which). The sequenced material came from peripheral blood. CDR3 sequence reads: CASSPYLANPYNEQFF.